The clone carrying this T cell receptor beta chain was counted ten times or more. Its target is not known. These data originate in a study of T cells in Graves' hyperthyroidism and ophthalmopathy. Broader study findings: Blood also held most thyroid clonotypes expanded beyond 0.001.

Trimming took off 1 base at V and 8 bases at J, with 9 bases between the two ends. CDR1 and CDR2 (germline): LGHDT, YNNKEL (reference sequence). This CDR3 spans 14 amino acids. RNA transcripts were the template for amplifying TCR beta CDR3 regions. TCR CDR3 underwent first-round RT-PCR with the HTBI primer set. TCRdb itself ran the multiplex PCR reads through MiXCR, one entry per CDR3 protein. This table has about 720,000 distinct CDR3 sequences, approximately 18% appearing once. The patients, who ranged from 18 to 65 in age, presented with newly diagnosed hyperthyroidism lasting under 2 months. It was uncontrolled infection, other autoimmune disease, pregnancy or lactation that excluded patients. The diagnostic basis comprised clinical symptoms, serum thyroxine and TRAb, thyroid ultrasound and orbital computed tomography.

Source material: blood. The V and J genes are TRBV3-1 and TRBJ1-6; D is unclear. This clonotype was sampled from a woman aged 50 to 60 with Graves' hyperthyroidism that later progressed to Graves' ophthalmopathy. The CDR3 sequence: CASSQVVSYSPLHF. CDR3 DNA sequence: TGTGCCAGCAGCCAAGTCGTCAGTTATTCACCCCTCCACTTT.